This TCR beta chain came from a study of T cell clones after liver transplantation. Study background: Three of the eight recipients were HCV-positive; the rest had non-autoimmune, non-viral transplant indications.

With 1 base removed from V and 0 bases from J, the gap between germline ends came to 10 bases. The germline V gene encodes CDR1 LNHNV and CDR2 YYDKDF (reference sequence). The CDR3 is 15 residues long. Method: immunoSEQ multiplex PCR; TCRdb's copy keeps in-frame clones and lacks some. The sample contains about 80,000 clones, roughly 80% of which appear only once. Overall study results and limits: A significant post-transplant drop in circulating graft-donor-reactive CD4 TCRbeta sequences occurred in most of the 8 subjects. Graft donor-reactive T cells may have migrated into the graft rather than being deleted.

Note on this clone: Its antigen is still unknown.

This clonotype was sampled from a human patient who received a liver transplant. Some T cells here may be from the graft donor. The material was CD4+ T cells from blood, obtained 45 to 46 months after liver transplant. The chain combines TRBV15 with TRBJ2-7; D is unclear. CDR3 DNA: TGTGCCACCAGCAGAGGGGCCCCGAACTCCTACGAGCAGTACTTC. It specifies CATSRGAPNSYEQYF.